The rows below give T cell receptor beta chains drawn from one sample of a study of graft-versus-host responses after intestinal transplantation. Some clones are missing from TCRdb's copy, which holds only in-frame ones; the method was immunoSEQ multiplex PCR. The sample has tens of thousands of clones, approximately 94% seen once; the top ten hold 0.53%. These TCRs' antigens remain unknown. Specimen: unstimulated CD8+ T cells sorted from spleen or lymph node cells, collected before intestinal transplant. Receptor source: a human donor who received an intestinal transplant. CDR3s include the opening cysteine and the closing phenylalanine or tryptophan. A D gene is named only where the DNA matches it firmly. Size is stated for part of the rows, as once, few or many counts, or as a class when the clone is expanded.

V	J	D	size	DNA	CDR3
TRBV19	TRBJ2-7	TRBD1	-	TGTGCCAGTAGTATAGGGTGGGACAGGGGTCTACCCTACGAGCAGTACTTC	CASSIGWDRGLPYEQYF
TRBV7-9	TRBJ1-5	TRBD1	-	TGTGCCAGCAGCTTAGGGTCAGGGGGAGGACAGCCCCAGCATTTT	CASSLGSGGGQPQHF
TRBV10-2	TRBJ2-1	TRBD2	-	TGCGCCAGCAGAGATAGCGGGAGAGAGGGATGGGACAATGAGCAGTTCTTC	CASRDSGREGWDNEQFF
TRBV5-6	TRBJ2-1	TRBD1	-	TGTGCCAGCCAAGAAACAGGGGTCGATGAGCAGTTCTTC	CASQETGVDEQFF
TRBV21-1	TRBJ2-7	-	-	TGTGCCAGCAGCAAAGGGGAGGGTCCCTACGAGCAGTACTTC	CASSKGEGPYEQYF
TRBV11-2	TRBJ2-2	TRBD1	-	TGTGCCAGCAGTAAGGACAGGGGTTTCACCGGGGAGCTGTTTTTT	CASSKDRGFTGELFF
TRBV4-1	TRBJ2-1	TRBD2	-	TGCGCCAGCAGCCAACGGGAGGGATTGGGCAATGAGCAGTTCTTC	CASSQREGLGNEQFF
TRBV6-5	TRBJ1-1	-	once	TGTGCCAGCAATCAGGGTCTAAGCGCTGAAGCTTTCTTT	CASNQGLSAEAFF
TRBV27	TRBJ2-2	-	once	TGTGCCAGCAGGGACACCGGGGAGCTGTTTTTT	CASRDTGELFF
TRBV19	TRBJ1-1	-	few	TGTGCCAGTAGGCACACTGAAGCTTTCTTT	CASRHTEAFF
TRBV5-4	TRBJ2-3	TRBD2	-	TGTGCCATGAGCCAGCGGGAGTACACAGATACGCAGTATTTT	CAMSQREYTDTQYF
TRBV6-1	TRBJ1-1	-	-	TGTGCCAGCAGTGACTGGAGGGAAGCTTTCTTT	CASSDWREAFF
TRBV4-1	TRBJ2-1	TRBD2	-	TGCGCCAGCAGCCAAGATCTAGGCGGGAGGTTGAATGAGCAGTTCTTC	CASSQDLGGRLNEQFF
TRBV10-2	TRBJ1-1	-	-	TGCGCCAGCTCGTGGGGGCCTGAAGCTTTCTTT	CASSWGPEAFF
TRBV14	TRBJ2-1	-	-	TGTGCCAGCAGCCATGGCGGATTATCCTACAATGAGCAGTTCTTC	CASSHGGLSYNEQFF
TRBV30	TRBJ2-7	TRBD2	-	TGTGCCTGGAGTGAGGAGCCCGGGAGGGGCAGAGACGAGCAGTACTTC	CAWSEEPGRGRDEQYF
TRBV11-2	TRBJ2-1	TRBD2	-	TGTGCCAGCAGCTTGTTGTTCGGACTAGCGGGAGGAAGCGAGCAGTTCTTC	CASSLLFGLAGGSEQFF
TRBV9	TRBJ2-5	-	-	TGTGCCAGCAGCGTTCAGGAGTACCAAGAGACCCAGTACTTC	CASSVQEYQETQYF
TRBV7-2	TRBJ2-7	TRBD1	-	TGTGCCAGCAGCTTAGTAGGGGACAGGGGGCTTGTCGAGCAGTACTTC	CASSLVGDRGLVEQYF
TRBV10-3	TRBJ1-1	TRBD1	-	TGTGCCATCAGGGACACGGACAGGGGGAACACTGAAGCTTTCTTT	CAIRDTDRGNTEAFF
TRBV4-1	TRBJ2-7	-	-	TGCGCCAGCAGCCAAGGGTTGAGGAGCTCCTACGAGCAGTACTTC	CASSQGLRSSYEQYF
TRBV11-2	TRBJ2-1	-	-	TGTGCCAGCAGCTTAGTGGTGGCGGTCTACAATGAGCAGTTCTTC	CASSLVVAVYNEQFF
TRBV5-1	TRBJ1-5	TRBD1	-	TGCGCCAGCAGCTTGGTGAGGGGGCCTCGCAATCAGCCCCAGCATTTT	CASSLVRGPRNQPQHF
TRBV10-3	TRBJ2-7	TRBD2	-	TGTGCCATCAGTGAGTTGTGGCGGGAGGCTTCCTACGAGCAGTACTTC	CAISELWREASYEQYF
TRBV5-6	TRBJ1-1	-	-	TGTGCCAGCAGCCTATTCGCGGGGGAGGGGCGGAACACTGAAGCTTTCTTT	CASSLFAGEGRNTEAFF
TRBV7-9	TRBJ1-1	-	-	TGTGCCAGCAGCTTAGCGACCAGGGTAGTTTTGAACACTGAAGCTTTCTTT	CASSLATRVVLNTEAFF
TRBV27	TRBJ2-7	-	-	TGTGCCAGCAGTTTAATGGGGGAATTATCCTACGAGCAGTACTTC	CASSLMGELSYEQYF
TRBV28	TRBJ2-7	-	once	TGTGCCAGCAGTTTGGGAGGCAGGATCAGCTACGAGCAGTACTTC	CASSLGGRISYEQYF
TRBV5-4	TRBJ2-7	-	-	TGTGCCAGCAGCTTGGAGGGCGAGCAGTACTTC	CASSLEGEQYF
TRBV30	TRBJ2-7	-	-	TGTGCCTGGAGTACGGGGCCCGCGGCGGACGAGCAGTACTTC	CAWSTGPAADEQYF
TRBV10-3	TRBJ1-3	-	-	TGTGCCATCAGTGAGTCGTTGCGAGGTGGAAACACCATATATTTT	CAISESLRGGNTIYF
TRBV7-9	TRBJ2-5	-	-	TGTGCCAGCAGCTCCCCCTTAACGGCCCAAGAGACCCAGTACTTC	CASSSPLTAQETQYF
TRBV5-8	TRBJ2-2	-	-	TGTGCCAGCAGCTTGGAGGAGGGGAACACCGGGGAGCTGTTTTTT	CASSLEEGNTGELFF
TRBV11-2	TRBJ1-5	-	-	TGTGCCAGCAGCTGGGGAGTCAATCAGCCCCAGCATTTT	CASSWGVNQPQHF
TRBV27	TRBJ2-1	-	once	TGTGCCAGCAGTTTACAGGGGATTGGGTCCAATGAGCAGTTCTTC	CASSLQGIGSNEQFF
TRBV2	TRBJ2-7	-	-	TGTGCCAGCAGTGAAGATATGGGACGGACCTACGAGCAGTACTTC	CASSEDMGRTYEQYF
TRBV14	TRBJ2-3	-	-	TGTGCCAGCAGCCCCTCTACAGACACAGATACGCAGTATTTT	CASSPSTDTDTQYF
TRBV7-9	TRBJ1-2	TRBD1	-	TGTGCCAGCAGCTTAGCGGGAGGGGGCGAGGATGGCTACACCTTC	CASSLAGGGEDGYTF
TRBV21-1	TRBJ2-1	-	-	TGTGCCAGCAGCAAAGTAGGCGGTAGCGGGAGGCCCTCCTACAATGAGCAGTTCTTC	CASSKVGGSGRPSYNEQFF
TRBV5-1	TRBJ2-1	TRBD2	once	TGCGCCAGCAGTCTAGCGGGATGGGGTGAGCAGTTCTTC	CASSLAGWGEQFF
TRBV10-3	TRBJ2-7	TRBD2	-	TGTGCCATCAAGCCTACTAGCGGGGTAGACTACGAGCAGTACTTC	CAIKPTSGVDYEQYF
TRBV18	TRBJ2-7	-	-	TGTGCCAGCTCACCACGAGCAGGGGAGGACTACGAGCAGTACTTC	CASSPRAGEDYEQYF
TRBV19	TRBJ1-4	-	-	TGTGCCAGTAGTAGTTGGACCTCAACTAATGAAAAACTGTTTTTT	CASSSWTSTNEKLFF
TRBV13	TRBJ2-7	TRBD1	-	TGTGCCAGCAGCGACACGACCGGCAGGGGGCTTTCCCCCTCCTACGAGCAGTACTTC	CASSDTTGRGLSPSYEQYF
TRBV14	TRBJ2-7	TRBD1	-	TGTGCCAGCAGCCAGGACAGGGGAATTCCCTACGAGCAGTACTTC	CASSQDRGIPYEQYF
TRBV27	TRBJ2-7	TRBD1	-	TGTGCCAGCAGTTACACCGGGACAGGGCCACCTCGGAACGAGCAGTACTTC	CASSYTGTGPPRNEQYF
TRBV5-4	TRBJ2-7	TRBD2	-	TGTGCCAGCAGCTTGGTAGCGGGAGTACAGTACGAGCAGTACTTC	CASSLVAGVQYEQYF
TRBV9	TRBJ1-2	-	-	TGTGCCAGCAGCGTAGATAGTTTCGGAGCTAACTATGGCTACACCTTC	CASSVDSFGANYGYTF